The T cell receptor beta chain under discussion was sequenced for a study of cytomegalovirus exposure and HLA in healthy donors. The PCR ran on 60 Vbeta and 13 Jbeta primers. The repertoire was sequenced with immunoSEQ multiplex PCR; TCRdb's copy has only in-frame clones and lacks some. The data show 95,000 to 150,000 clones, with 72% seen just once and around 4% held by the top ten. Germline V gene sequence: CDR1 LNHDA, CDR2 SQIVND (reference sequence). Between the trimmed V and J ends, which lost 7 bases and 3 bases, there was a span of 9 bases. This CDR3 is 12 amino acids long. Specimen: PBMCs. The V and J genes are TRBV19 and TRBJ1-1; perhaps TRBD1 as D (6 bases). This clonotype was obtained from a man under 40 in good health and CMV-seronegative. In DNA, the CDR3 is TGTGCCAGTAAGGCAGGGGACACTGAAGCTTTCTTT. This codes for CASKAGDTEAFF.